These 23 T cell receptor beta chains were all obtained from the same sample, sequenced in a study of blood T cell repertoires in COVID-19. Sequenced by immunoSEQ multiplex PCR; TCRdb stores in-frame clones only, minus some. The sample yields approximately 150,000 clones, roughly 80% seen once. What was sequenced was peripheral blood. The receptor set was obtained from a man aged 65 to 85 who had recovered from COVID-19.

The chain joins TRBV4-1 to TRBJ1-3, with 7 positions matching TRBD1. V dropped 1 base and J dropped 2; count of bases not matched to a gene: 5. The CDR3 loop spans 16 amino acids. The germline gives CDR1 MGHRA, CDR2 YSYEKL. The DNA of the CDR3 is TGCGCCAGCAGCCAAGTAGTCCAGGGGGCTGGAAACACCATATATTTT. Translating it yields CASSQVVQGAGNTIYF.

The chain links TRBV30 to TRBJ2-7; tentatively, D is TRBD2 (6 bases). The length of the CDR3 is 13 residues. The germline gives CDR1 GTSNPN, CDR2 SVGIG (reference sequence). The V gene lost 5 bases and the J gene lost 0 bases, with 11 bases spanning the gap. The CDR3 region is CAWGTSRSYEQYF. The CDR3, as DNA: TGTGCCTGGGGCACTAGCCGCTCCTACGAGCAGTACTTC. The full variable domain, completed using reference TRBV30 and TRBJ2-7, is SQTIHQWPATLVQPVGSPLSLECTVEGTSNPNLYWYRQAAGRGLQLLFYSVGIGQISSEVPQNLSASRPQDRQFILSSKKLLLSDSGFYLCAWGTSRSYEQYFGPGTRLTVT.

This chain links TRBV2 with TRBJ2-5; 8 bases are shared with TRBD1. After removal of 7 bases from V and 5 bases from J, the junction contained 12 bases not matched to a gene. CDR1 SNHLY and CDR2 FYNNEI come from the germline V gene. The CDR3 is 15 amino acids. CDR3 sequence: CASKEGTGGEETQYF. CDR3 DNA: TGTGCCAGCAAGGAGGGGACAGGCGGTGAGGAGACCCAGTACTTC.

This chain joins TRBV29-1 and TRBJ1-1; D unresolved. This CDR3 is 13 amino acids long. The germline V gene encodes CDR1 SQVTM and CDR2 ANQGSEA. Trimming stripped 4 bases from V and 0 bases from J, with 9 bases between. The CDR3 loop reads CSVGWAMNTEAFF. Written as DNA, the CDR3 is TGCAGCGTTGGGTGGGCAATGAACACTGAAGCTTTCTTT.

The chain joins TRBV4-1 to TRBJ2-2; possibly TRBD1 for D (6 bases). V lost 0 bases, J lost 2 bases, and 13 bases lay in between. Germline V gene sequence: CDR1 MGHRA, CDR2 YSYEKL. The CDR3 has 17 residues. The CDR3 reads CASSQDQARGNTGELFF. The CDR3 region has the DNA TGCGCCAGCAGCCAAGATCAGGCCAGGGGTAACACCGGGGAGCTGTTTTTT.

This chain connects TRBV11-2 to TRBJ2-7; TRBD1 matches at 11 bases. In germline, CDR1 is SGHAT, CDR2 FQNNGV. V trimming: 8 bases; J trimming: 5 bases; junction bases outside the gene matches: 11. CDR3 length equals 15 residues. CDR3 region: CASGRRTGGEDEQYF. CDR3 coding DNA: TGTGCCAGCGGACGCCGGACAGGGGGCGAAGACGAGCAGTACTTC.

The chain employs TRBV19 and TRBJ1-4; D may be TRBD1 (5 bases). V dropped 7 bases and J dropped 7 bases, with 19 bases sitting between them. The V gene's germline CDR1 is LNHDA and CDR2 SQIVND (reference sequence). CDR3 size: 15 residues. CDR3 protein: CASTTWGRRGEKLFF. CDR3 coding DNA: TGTGCCAGTACCACTTGGGGCCGGCGGGGTGAAAAACTGTTTTTT.

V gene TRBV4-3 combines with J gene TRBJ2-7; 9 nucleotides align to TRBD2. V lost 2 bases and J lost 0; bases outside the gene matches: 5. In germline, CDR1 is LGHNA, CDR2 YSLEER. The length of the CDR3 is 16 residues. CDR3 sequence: CASSQHWREGSYEQYF. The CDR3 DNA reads TGCGCCAGCAGCCAACACTGGCGGGAGGGCTCCTACGAGCAGTACTTC.

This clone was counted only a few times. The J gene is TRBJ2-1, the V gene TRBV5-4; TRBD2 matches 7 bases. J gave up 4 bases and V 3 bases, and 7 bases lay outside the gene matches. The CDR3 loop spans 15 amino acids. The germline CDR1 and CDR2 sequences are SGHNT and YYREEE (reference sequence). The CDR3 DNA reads TGTGCCAGCAGCTCCCAAGCGGGATCATACAATGAGCAGTTCTTC. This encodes CASSSQAGSYNEQFF.

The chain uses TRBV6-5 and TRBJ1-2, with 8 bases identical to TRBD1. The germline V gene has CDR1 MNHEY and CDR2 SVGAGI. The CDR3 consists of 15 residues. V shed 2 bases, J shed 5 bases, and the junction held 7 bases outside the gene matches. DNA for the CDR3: TGTGCCAGCAGTTACCGAGGACAGGGAGGATATGGCTACACCTTC. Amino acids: CASSYRGQGGYGYTF.

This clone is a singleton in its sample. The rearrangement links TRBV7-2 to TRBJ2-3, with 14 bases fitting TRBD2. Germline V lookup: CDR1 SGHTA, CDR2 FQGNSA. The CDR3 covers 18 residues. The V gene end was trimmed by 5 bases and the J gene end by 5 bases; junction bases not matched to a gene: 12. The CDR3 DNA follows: TGTGCCAGCAGCCCACGGCCGGCGGGACTAGCGGGAGTAGATACGCAGTATTTT. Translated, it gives CASSPRPAGLAGVDTQYF.

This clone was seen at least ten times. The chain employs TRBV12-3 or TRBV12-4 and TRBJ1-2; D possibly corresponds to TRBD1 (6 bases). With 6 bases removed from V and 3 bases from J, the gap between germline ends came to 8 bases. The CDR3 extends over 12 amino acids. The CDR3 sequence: CASSPGDYGYTF. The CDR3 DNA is TGTGCCAGCAGCCCAGGGGACTATGGCTACACCTTC.

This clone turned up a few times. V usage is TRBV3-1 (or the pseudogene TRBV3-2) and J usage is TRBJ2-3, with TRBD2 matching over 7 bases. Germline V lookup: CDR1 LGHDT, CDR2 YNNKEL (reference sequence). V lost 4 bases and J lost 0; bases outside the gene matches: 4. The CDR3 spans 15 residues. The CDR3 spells CASSLGTKSTDTQYF. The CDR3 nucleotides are TGTGCCAGCAGCCTAGGGACTAAAAGCACAGATACGCAGTATTTT.

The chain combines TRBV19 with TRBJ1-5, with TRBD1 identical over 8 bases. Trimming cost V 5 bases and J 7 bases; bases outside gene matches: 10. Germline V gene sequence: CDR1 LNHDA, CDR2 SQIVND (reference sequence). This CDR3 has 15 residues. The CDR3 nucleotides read TGTGCCAGTAGTGGGCAGGGGGCGTCAGGACAGCCCCAGCATTTT. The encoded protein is CASSGQGASGQPQHF.

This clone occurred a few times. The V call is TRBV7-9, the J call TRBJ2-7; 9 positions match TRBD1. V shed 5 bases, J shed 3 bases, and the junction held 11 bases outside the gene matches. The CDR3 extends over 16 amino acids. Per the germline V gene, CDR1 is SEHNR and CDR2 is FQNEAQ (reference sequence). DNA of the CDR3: TGTGCCAGCAGCCAGGGGGAGCTGGGACAGGGCTACGAGCAGTACTTC. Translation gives CASSQGELGQGYEQYF. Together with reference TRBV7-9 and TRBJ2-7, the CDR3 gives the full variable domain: DTGVSQNPRHKITKRGQNVTFRCDPISEHNRLYWYRQTLGQGPEFLTYFQNEAQLEKSRLLSDRFSAERPKGSFSTLEIQRTEQGDSAMYLCASSQGELGQGYEQYFGPGTRLTVT.

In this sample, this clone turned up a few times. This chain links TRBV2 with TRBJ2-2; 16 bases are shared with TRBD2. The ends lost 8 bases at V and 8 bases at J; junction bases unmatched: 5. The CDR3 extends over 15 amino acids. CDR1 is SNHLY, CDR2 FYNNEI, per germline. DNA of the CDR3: TGTGCCAGCGCCGGGACTAGCGGGAGGGGTGGGGAGCTGTTTTTT. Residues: CASAGTSGRGGELFF.

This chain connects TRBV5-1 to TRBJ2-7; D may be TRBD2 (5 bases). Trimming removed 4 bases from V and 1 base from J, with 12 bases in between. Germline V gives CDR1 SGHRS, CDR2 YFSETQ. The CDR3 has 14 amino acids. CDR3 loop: CASSQEGTSYEQYF. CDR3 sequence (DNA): TGCGCCAGCAGCCAAGAGGGAACTTCCTACGAGCAGTACTTC.

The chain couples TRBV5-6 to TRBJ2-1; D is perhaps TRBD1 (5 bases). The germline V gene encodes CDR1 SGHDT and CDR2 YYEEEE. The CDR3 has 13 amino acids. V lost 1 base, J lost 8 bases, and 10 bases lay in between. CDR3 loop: CASSLITGDEQFF. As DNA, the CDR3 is TGTGCCAGCAGCTTGATCACAGGTGATGAGCAGTTCTTC.

CDR3 amino acids: CASSFLGSIGNTIYF. The CDR3 DNA sequence: TGTGCCAGCAGCTTCCTTGGCTCCATAGGAAACACCATATATTTT. V is TRBV5-6 and J is TRBJ1-3, with D unclear. CDR3 size: 15 residues. The germline V gene encodes CDR1 SGHDT and CDR2 YYEEEE. V lost 2 bases to trimming and J lost 4 bases, with 13 bases between them.

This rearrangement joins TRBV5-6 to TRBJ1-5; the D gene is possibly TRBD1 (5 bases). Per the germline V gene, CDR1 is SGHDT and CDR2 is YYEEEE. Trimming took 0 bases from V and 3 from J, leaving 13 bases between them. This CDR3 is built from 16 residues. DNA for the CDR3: TGTGCCAGCAGCTTGGTCCGGGAGGGGAACAATCAGCCCCAGCATTTT. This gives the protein CASSLVREGNNQPQHF. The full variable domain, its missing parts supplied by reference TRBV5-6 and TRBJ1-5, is DAGVTQSPTHLIKTRGQQVTLRCSPKSGHDTVSWYQQALGQGPQFIFQYYEEEERQRGNFPDRFSGHQFPNYSSELNVNALLLGDSALYLCASSLVREGNNQPQHFGDGTRLSIL.

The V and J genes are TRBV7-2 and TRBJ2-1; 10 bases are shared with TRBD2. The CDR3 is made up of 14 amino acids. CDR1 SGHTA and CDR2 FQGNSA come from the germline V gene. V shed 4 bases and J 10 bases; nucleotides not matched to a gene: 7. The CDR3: CASSSRGLATEQFF. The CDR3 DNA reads TGTGCCAGCAGCTCCCGGGGACTAGCGACAGAGCAGTTCTTC.

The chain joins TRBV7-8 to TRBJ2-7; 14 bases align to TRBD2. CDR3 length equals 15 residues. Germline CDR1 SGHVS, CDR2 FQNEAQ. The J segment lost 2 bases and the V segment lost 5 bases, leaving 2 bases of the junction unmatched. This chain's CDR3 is CASSTTSGRAYEQYF. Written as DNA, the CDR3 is TGTGCCAGCAGCACGACTAGCGGGAGGGCCTACGAGCAGTACTTC. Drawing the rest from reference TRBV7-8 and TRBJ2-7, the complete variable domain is GAGVSQSPRYKVAKRGQDVALRCDPISGHVSLFWYQQALGQGPEFLTYFQNEAQLDKSGLPSDRFFAERPEGSVSTLKIQRTQQEDSAVYLCASSTTSGRAYEQYFGPGTRLTVT.

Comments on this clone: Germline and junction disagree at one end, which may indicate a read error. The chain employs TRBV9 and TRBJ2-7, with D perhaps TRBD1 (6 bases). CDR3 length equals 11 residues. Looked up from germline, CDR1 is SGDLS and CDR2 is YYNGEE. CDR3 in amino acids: CASSVFQGTNF. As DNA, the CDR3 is TGTGCCAGCAGCGTATTTCAGGGGACCAACTTC.